This T cell receptor (beta chain) appears in the sequencing data of a study of T cell responses to AZD1222 COVID-19 vaccine. General study findings and limits: Unmutated variant regions reportedly attract nearly half of all spike-specific TCRs. In a largely white British group with more females than males, clonal diversity was possibly underestimated.

Data came from immunoSEQ multiplex PCR; TCRdb stores just in-frame clones and leaves some out. The sample consists of around 140,000 clones, 91% of them appearing once. Only one count was recorded for this clone. Its matching antigen is unknown. The germline CDR1 and CDR2 sequences are SGDLS and YYNGEE. This CDR3 is 13 amino acids long. J lost 3 bases, V lost 3 bases, and 3 bases had no gene match. The chain is built from TRBV9 and TRBJ2-7, with 7 bases aligning to TRBD1. Sample: peripheral blood, taken on day 0 of AZD1222 vaccination. The TCR was taken from an adult in good health. DNA of the CDR3: TGTGCCAGCAGCGCCGGGACAGTCTACGAGCAGTACTTC. Amino acids: CASSAGTVYEQYF.